This TCR beta chain was identified in a study of regulatory T cells in long-lasting Graves disease. The germline V gene encodes CDR1 SGHRS and CDR2 YFSETQ. V was pared by 1 base and J by 2 bases, with 10 bases between. CDR3 length: 15 residues. With regard to this clonotype: Its antigen is currently unknown.

Library construction for TCR beta used iRepertoire HTBI primers and Arm-PCR of CDR3 regions. TCRdb re-called the multiplex PCR reads with MiXCR, one entry per CDR3 protein. The sample contains hundreds of thousands of distinct CDR3 sequences, less than 25% of which appear only once. Sample time point: persistent/refractory GD, antithyroid drugs over 5 years with positive TRAb. PBMC-extracted RNA yielded the TCR library. Findings and caveats of the study: Lower TCR diversity was seen in persistent Graves' patients than in newly diagnosed ones. Whereas new patients shared about 980 public clonotypes, persistent patients shared more, at some 2,700. Accuracy was possibly reduced by small sample size.

This clonotype was obtained from a female donor with Graves disease. Source: peripheral blood mononuclear cells (PBMCs), taken when the disease was refractory, from a patient treated with antithyroid drugs. The chain couples TRBV5-1 to TRBJ1-3; no clear D. CDR3 in amino acids: CASSLKGPPGNTIYF. The CDR3 coding sequence is TGCGCCAGCAGCTTGAAGGGCCCGCCTGGAAACACCATATATTTT.